These T cell receptor beta chains were read from a single sample in a study of T cells after yellow fever vaccination. TCRdb called the 5' RACE reads again in MiXCR, with one record for every CDR3 protein. The data show some 200,000 distinct CDR3 sequences, with less than 3.5% seen just once and roughly 3.2% held by the top ten. The source material was CD4+ T cells sorted from PBMCs, sampled 10 days after the yellow fever booster vaccination. All receptors derive from a man aged 18 to 30 who received the YFV17D yellow fever vaccine. Both conserved end residues are part of each CDR3.

>TRBJ2-2|TRBV6-2/TRBV6-3
CASKPAAYTGELFF
>TRBJ2-2|TRBV5-4
CASSPRDRGGTGELFF
>TRBJ2-1|TRBV7-2
CASRLGTSGGAHNEQFF
>TRBJ2-7|TRBV4-3
CASSHEYGQGLSYEQYF
>TRBJ1-4|TRBV7-9
CASSLDIIGREKLFF
>TRBJ1-1|TRBV12-3/TRBV12-4
CASSPGTGVEAFF
>TRBJ1-2|TRBV3-1
CASSHFLTSDRSYGYTF
>TRBJ2-1|TRBV12-3/TRBV12-4
CASSFFLTYNEQFF
>TRBJ2-1|TRBV7-3
CASSLQSREQFF
>TRBJ2-2|TRBV4-3
CASSLELMVAGELFF
>TRBJ2-5|TRBV7-9
CASSPTEETQYF
>TRBJ2-5|TRBV28
CASSFPAQETQYF
>TRBJ1-4|TRBV27
CASTRAQGEKLFF
>TRBJ1-2|TRBV6-2/TRBV6-3
CASSYLNRDYGYTF